This TCR beta chain is from a study of T cells in Graves' hyperthyroidism and ophthalmopathy. Findings of the study overall: Stable hyperthyroidism and ophthalmopathy were separated using 13 V-J signatures.

CDR3 size: 15 residues. Between the trimmed V and J ends, which lost 5 bases and 5 bases, there was a span of 18 bases. CDR1 is MNHEY and CDR2 is SMNVEV in the germline V gene (reference sequence). Stable Graves' hyperthyroidism meant no ophthalmopathy progression within 18 months. This clonotype came up a few times. The antigen is unknown. It was RNA transcripts that yielded the amplified TCR beta CDR3 regions. RT-PCR in the first round (using the HTBI primer set) targeted the TCR CDR3. Each CDR3 protein is one row after TCRdb ran MiXCR on the multiplex PCR reads. The data hold about 540,000 distinct CDR3 sequences, with 40% to 55% observed a single time.

Sequencing was performed on peripheral blood or thyroid tissue (not recorded which). This clonotype originated in a woman aged 18-29 years with Graves' hyperthyroidism. This chain uses TRBV27 with TRBJ2-5; D not certain. The CDR3 sequence: CASSPSVGNTETQYF. As DNA, the CDR3 is TGTGCCAGCAGTCCCTCGGTAGGGAACACGGAGACCCAGTACTTC.